These T cell receptor beta chains were read from a single sample in a study of blood T cell repertoires in COVID-19. Measured with immunoSEQ multiplex PCR; TCRdb has only the in-frame clones, and not every one. The sample lists roughly 130,000 clones; 70% to 85% were seen once. The sample consisted of peripheral blood. These receptor sequences come from a woman in her seventies with acute or convalescent COVID-19. CDR3s include the opening cysteine and the closing phenylalanine or tryptophan. The D gene is left open where the match is weak. Where a row states a size, it is once, few, many or the class of an expanded clone; other rows omit it.

size: .
J: TRBJ1-1
V: TRBV5-4
D: .
CDR3: CASSLEQGNTEAFF
DNA: TGTGCCAGCAGCTTGGAGCAGGGGAACACTGAAGCTTTCTTT

size: .
J: TRBJ2-7
V: TRBV6-5
D: .
CDR3: CASSNRDKQYF
DNA: TGTGCCAGCAGCAACCGGGACAAACAGTACTTC

size: .
J: TRBJ1-4
V: TRBV6-5
D: TRBD1
CDR3: CASSSLDRAGGEKLFF
DNA: TGTGCCAGCAGTTCACTGGACAGGGCGGGTGGGGAAAAACTGTTTTTT

size: .
J: TRBJ1-2
V: TRBV19
D: .
CDR3: CASSTGNRDVYGYTF
DNA: TGTGCCAGTAGTACCGGGAACAGGGACGTCTATGGCTACACCTTC

size: .
J: TRBJ1-6
V: TRBV2
D: .
CDR3: CASSEGVSPLHF
DNA: TGTGCCAGCAGTGAGGGCGTTTCACCCCTCCACTTT

size: .
J: TRBJ2-2
V: TRBV9
D: TRBD1
CDR3: CASSPRTGASTGELFF
DNA: TGTGCCAGCAGCCCCCGGACAGGGGCGAGCACCGGGGAGCTGTTTTTT

size: few
J: TRBJ1-6
V: TRBV9
D: TRBD1
CDR3: CASSSRGPSSYNSPLHF
DNA: TGTGCCAGCAGCTCCAGGGGGCCGAGCTCCTATAATTCACCCCTCCACTTT

size: .
J: TRBJ1-5
V: TRBV15
D: .
CDR3: CATSRDKGSGQPQHF
DNA: TGTGCCACCAGCAGAGACAAGGGCTCGGGACAGCCCCAGCATTTT

size: .
J: TRBJ1-6
V: TRBV27
D: TRBD1
CDR3: CASSPGTDNSPLHF
DNA: TGTGCCAGCAGTCCCGGGACAGATAATTCACCCCTCCACTTT

size: .
J: TRBJ1-1
V: TRBV7-9
D: .
CDR3: CASSLVYGGGAFF
DNA: TGTGCCAGCAGCTTAGTGTACGGCGGTGGAGCTTTCTTT

size: .
J: TRBJ1-5
V: TRBV19
D: TRBD1
CDR3: CASKGTGNQPQHF
DNA: TGTGCCAGTAAAGGGACAGGGAATCAGCCCCAGCATTTT

size: .
J: TRBJ2-2
V: TRBV19
D: TRBD1
CDR3: CASGRPTGGTAGELFF
DNA: TGTGCCAGTGGAAGGCCAACAGGGGGCACGGCCGGGGAGCTGTTTTTT

size: .
J: TRBJ1-5
V: TRBV4-1
D: .
CDR3: CASSQGIAGAGLNQPQHF
DNA: TGCGCCAGCAGCCAAGGTATCGCGGGGGCAGGGCTCAATCAGCCCCAGCATTTT

size: .
J: TRBJ1-2
V: TRBV2
D: TRBD1
CDR3: CASGRDRENYGYTF
DNA: TGTGCCAGCGGACGGGACAGGGAGAACTATGGCTACACCTTC

size: .
J: TRBJ2-5
V: TRBV7-2
D: TRBD2
CDR3: CASSPGLAGGKETQYF
DNA: TGTGCCAGCAGCCCCGGACTAGCGGGGGGGAAAGAGACCCAGTACTTC

size: few
J: TRBJ2-1
V: TRBV5-8
D: TRBD1
CDR3: CASSLGSGGWYNEQFF
DNA: TGTGCCAGCAGCTTGGGCTCAGGGGGATGGTACAATGAGCAGTTCTTC

size: once
J: TRBJ1-1
V: TRBV2
D: TRBD1
CDR3: CASSAQGGGTEAFF
DNA: TGTGCCAGCAGCGCACAGGGGGGAGGAACTGAAGCTTTCTTT

size: .
J: TRBJ1-2
V: TRBV3-1/TRBV3-2
D: .
CDR3: CASSPGDYGYTF
DNA: TGTGCCAGCAGCCCCGGTGACTATGGCTACACCTTC

size: .
J: TRBJ1-2
V: TRBV7-9
D: .
CDR3: CASSFSSDRMGYGYTF
DNA: TGTGCCAGCAGCTTCTCCTCGGACAGAATGGGCTATGGCTACACCTTC

size: .
J: TRBJ1-2
V: TRBV7-2
D: .
CDR3: CASSRNYGYTF
DNA: TGTGCCAGCAGCCGTAACTATGGCTACACCTTC

size: .
J: TRBJ1-1
V: TRBV4-1
D: TRBD1
CDR3: CASSQRWTGGKLNTEAFF
DNA: TGCGCCAGCAGCCAAAGGTGGACAGGGGGTAAGTTAAACACTGAAGCTTTCTTT

size: .
J: TRBJ1-2
V: TRBV4-3
D: TRBD1
CDR3: CASSQDWSGGYGYTF
DNA: TGCGCCAGCAGCCAAGATTGGTCAGGGGGCTATGGCTACACCTTC

size: once
J: TRBJ2-7
V: TRBV5-5
D: TRBD1
CDR3: CASSLAPGQATTYEQYF
DNA: TGTGCCAGCAGCTTGGCCCCGGGACAGGCGACGACCTACGAGCAGTACTTC

size: .
J: TRBJ1-2
V: TRBV20-1
D: .
CDR3: CSASQGFNYGYTF
DNA: TGCAGTGCTAGTCAGGGGTTTAACTATGGCTACACCTTC

size: .
J: TRBJ2-3
V: TRBV6-2/TRBV6-3
D: .
CDR3: CASSYETGATDTQYF
DNA: TGTGCCAGCAGTTACGAGACGGGAGCCACAGATACGCAGTATTTT

size: few
J: TRBJ2-3
V: TRBV7-3
D: TRBD2
CDR3: CASSISRLAGGSTDTQYF
DNA: TGTGCCAGCAGCATTAGCCGACTAGCGGGGGGGAGCACAGATACGCAGTATTTT

size: .
J: TRBJ1-6
V: TRBV5-1
D: .
CDR3: CASSLWGGRDNSPLHF
DNA: TGCGCCAGCAGCTTGTGGGGGGGGAGAGATAATTCACCCCTCCACTTT

size: once
J: TRBJ2-6
V: TRBV19
D: .
CDR3: CASTWGRAGANVLTF
DNA: TGTGCCAGTACCTGGGGCAGGGCTGGGGCCAACGTCCTGACTTTC

size: .
J: TRBJ1-1
V: TRBV5-4
D: .
CDR3: CASSSGDTEAFF
DNA: TGTGCCAGCAGCTCGGGGGACACTGAAGCTTTCTTT

size: .
J: TRBJ1-2
V: TRBV7-2
D: .
CDR3: CASSSGPPRGYTF
DNA: TGTGCCAGCAGCTCAGGGCCTCCGAGGGGCTACACCTTC

size: .
J: TRBJ1-1
V: TRBV19
D: TRBD1
CDR3: CASSPRDSRNTEAFF
DNA: TGTGCCAGTAGTCCGCGGGACAGCCGGAACACTGAAGCTTTCTTT

size: .
J: TRBJ1-1
V: TRBV4-3
D: .
CDR3: CASSLGRNTEAFF
DNA: TGCGCCAGCAGCCTCGGTCGGAACACTGAAGCTTTCTTT

size: few
J: TRBJ1-2
V: TRBV19
D: .
CDR3: CASSIGGGTNGYTF
DNA: TGTGCCAGTAGTATAGGTGGAGGGACGAATGGCTACACCTTC

size: .
J: TRBJ2-7
V: TRBV6-5
D: TRBD1
CDR3: CASSYSGQADYEQYF
DNA: TGTGCCAGCAGTTACTCCGGACAGGCGGATTACGAGCAGTACTTC

size: few
J: TRBJ1-6
V: TRBV5-4
D: TRBD1
CDR3: CASSLSVPQETGNNSPLHF
DNA: TGTGCCAGCAGCTTGTCGGTGCCCCAGGAGACAGGGAATAATTCACCCCTCCACTTT

size: .
J: TRBJ1-1
V: TRBV5-1
D: .
CDR3: CASRPTAVNTEAFF
DNA: TGCGCCAGCAGGCCGACGGCGGTGAACACTGAAGCTTTCTTT

size: .
J: TRBJ1-4
V: TRBV21-1
D: .
CDR3: CASSLQGSFEKLFF
DNA: TGTGCCAGCAGCCTACAGGGTAGTTTTGAAAAACTGTTTTTT

size: once
J: TRBJ2-2
V: TRBV6-6
D: TRBD2
CDR3: CASSPWLVAGASNTGELFF
DNA: TGTGCCAGCAGTCCCTGGTTGGTAGCGGGGGCCTCGAACACCGGGGAGCTGTTTTTT

size: .
J: TRBJ1-1
V: TRBV5-1
D: TRBD1
CDR3: CASSLTTGITEAFF
DNA: TGCGCCAGCAGCCTGACGACAGGGATCACTGAAGCTTTCTTT

size: .
J: TRBJ2-5
V: TRBV7-2
D: TRBD2
CDR3: CASRNPPGGETQYF
DNA: TGTGCCAGCAGAAACCCCCCGGGGGGGGAGACCCAGTACTTC

size: .
J: TRBJ2-7
V: TRBV7-3
D: TRBD2
CDR3: CASSLTSGMSYEQYF
DNA: TGTGCCAGCAGCTTAACTAGCGGGATGTCCTACGAGCAGTACTTC

size: .
J: TRBJ2-5
V: TRBV5-1
D: TRBD2
CDR3: CASSPSGGNIQETQYF
DNA: TGCGCCAGCAGTCCTAGCGGGGGGAACATCCAAGAGACCCAGTACTTC

size: once
J: TRBJ1-1
V: TRBV7-2
D: TRBD1
CDR3: CASSSGDREAFF
DNA: TGTGCCAGCAGCTCCGGGGACAGGGAAGCTTTCTTT

size: .
J: TRBJ2-3
V: TRBV7-6
D: TRBD2
CDR3: CASSLAGSGGAHTQYF
DNA: TGTGCCAGCAGCTTAGCTGGAAGCGGGGGGGCCCATACGCAGTATTTT

size: .
J: TRBJ1-2
V: TRBV11-2
D: TRBD1
CDR3: CASSSFQGQGYGYTF
DNA: TGTGCCAGCAGCTCTTTTCAAGGACAGGGCTATGGCTACACCTTC

size: .
J: TRBJ1-2
V: TRBV19
D: .
CDR3: CASSPGSPVAIVYTF
DNA: TGTGCCAGTAGTCCCGGGTCCCCCGTGGCTATTGTCTACACCTTC

size: .
J: TRBJ2-3
V: TRBV25-1
D: TRBD2
CDR3: CASSESAAGVTDTQYF
DNA: TGTGCCAGCAGTGAATCCGCAGCGGGGGTCACAGATACGCAGTATTTT

size: .
J: TRBJ2-7
V: TRBV11-3
D: .
CDR3: CASSLGILAGYEQYF
DNA: TGTGCCAGCAGCTTAGGAATACTAGCTGGTTACGAGCAGTACTTC

size: .
J: TRBJ2-3
V: TRBV5-1
D: .
CDR3: CASSQGGTDTQYF
DNA: TGCGCCAGCAGCCAGGGTGGCACAGATACGCAGTATTTT

size: .
J: TRBJ2-7
V: TRBV27
D: .
CDR3: CASTTLLSSYEQYF
DNA: TGTGCCAGCACCACACTACTAAGCTCCTACGAGCAGTACTTC